The rows below give T cell receptor beta chains drawn from one sample of a study of T cell changes during pregnancy in multiple sclerosis. Clones were read by immunoSEQ multiplex PCR, and TCRdb kept only the in-frame ones, dropping some. This table has more than 80,000 clones, 91% appearing once. This sample comprised PBMCs, obtained in the first trimester of pregnancy. These receptors all stem from a female donor in good health, serving as a control in a pregnancy study. Some clones in this sample may be carry-over from other donors' samples. The CDR3 runs from the conserved cysteine through the conserved F or W. D genes are given only for firm matches. For some rows the clone size is stated as once, few or many, or as a class when expanded; others skip it.

size	V	D	J	DNA	CDR3
.	TRBV29-1	TRBD1	TRBJ1-2	TGCAGCGTGGACAGGGGGCAAGGAGGCTACACCTTC	CSVDRGQGGYTF
.	TRBV27	TRBD1	TRBJ1-2	TGTGCCAGCAGTTGGACAGGGACCATATCCTATGGCTACACCTTC	CASSWTGTISYGYTF
.	TRBV28	TRBD1	TRBJ2-5	TGTGCCAGCAGTTTGGTATCAGGACAGGGGATGGAGACCCAGTACTTC	CASSLVSGQGMETQYF
.	TRBV4-1	TRBD2	TRBJ2-7	TGCGCCAGCAGCCACGGAGTTTTAGCGGGGGCCTACGAGCAGTACTTC	CASSHGVLAGAYEQYF
once	TRBV7-3	.	TRBJ2-1	TGTGCCAGCAGCTCCCGTGGGAGCCGGTCGGATGAGCAGTTCTTC	CASSSRGSRSDEQFF
once	TRBV18	.	TRBJ1-5	TGTGCCAGCTCACAAGGGACACAATATAGCAATCAGCCCCAGCATTTT	CASSQGTQYSNQPQHF
.	TRBV5-4	TRBD1	TRBJ1-6	TGTGCCAGCAGCACCGGACAGGGAGACTCACCCCTCCACTTT	CASSTGQGDSPLHF
.	TRBV5-1	.	TRBJ2-1	TGCGCCAGCAGCTCGACTCCGGGAGATGAGCAGTTCTTC	CASSSTPGDEQFF
.	TRBV5-1	.	TRBJ1-1	TGCGCCAGCAGCCCAAGGGAAACTAGGGCCCGCATTGAAGCTTTCTTT	CASSPRETRARIEAFF
medium-sized	TRBV28	.	TRBJ1-1	TGTGCCAGCAGTTTGAGCACAGGGCTAAGGAGCACTGAAGCTTTCTTT	CASSLSTGLRSTEAFF
.	TRBV28	TRBD1	TRBJ2-3	TGTGCCAGCAGCAACACAGGGGTGGATACGCAGTATTTT	CASSNTGVDTQYF
once	TRBV28	.	TRBJ1-3	TGTGCCAGCAGTTTAGAGGGTAGGGGAAACACCATATATTTT	CASSLEGRGNTIYF
.	TRBV27	TRBD1	TRBJ1-5	TGTGCCAGCAGTTTAGGAGACAGGGGATATAGCAATCAGCCCCAGCATTTT	CASSLGDRGYSNQPQHF
.	TRBV29-1	.	TRBJ2-7	TGCAGCGTTGAAGATCGTTCCAGCTCCTACGAGCAGTACTTC	CSVEDRSSSYEQYF
.	TRBV7-2	TRBD2	TRBJ2-4	TGTGCCAGCAGCTTAGCGGTGAGCGGGATACTAAACATTCAGTACTTC	CASSLAVSGILNIQYF
.	TRBV5-4	TRBD2	TRBJ2-7	TGTGCCAGCAGCCGTGAATGGGCGGGGGGGAGTTACGAGCAGTACTTC	CASSREWAGGSYEQYF
few	TRBV2	.	TRBJ2-1	TGTGCCAGCAAAGCGGAGCTTTACAATGAGCAGTTCTTC	CASKAELYNEQFF
.	TRBV7-5	.	TRBJ2-7	TGTGTCAGAAGCTTAGGACGACAGGTCTACGAGCAGTACTTC	CVRSLGRQVYEQYF
.	TRBV10-2	.	TRBJ2-7	TGCGCCAGCAGTGGACAGCCCTCCTACGAGCAGTACTTC	CASSGQPSYEQYF
.	TRBV27	.	TRBJ2-7	TGTGCCAGCAGCTCGACAGGCTACGAGCAGTACTTC	CASSSTGYEQYF
once	TRBV27	TRBD1	TRBJ2-7	TGTGCCAGCGGCCGGACAGGAAAATACGAGCAGTACTTC	CASGRTGKYEQYF
.	TRBV27	TRBD1	TRBJ2-1	TGTGCCAGCACAATCAGGGGGCAATCCTACAATGAGCAGTTCTTC	CASTIRGQSYNEQFF
.	TRBV5-1	.	TRBJ1-2	TGCGCCAGCAGCAGTGGGTCGGCGGGATGGGGCTACACCTTC	CASSSGSAGWGYTF
.	TRBV27	.	TRBJ2-2	TGTGCCAGCAGTCCCCCCGGGACCGGGGAGCTGTTTTTT	CASSPPGTGELFF
.	TRBV27	TRBD1	TRBJ1-4	TGTGCCAGCAGTAGGGGGCGGACTAATGAAAAACTGTTTTTT	CASSRGRTNEKLFF
.	TRBV7-9	TRBD1	TRBJ2-1	TGTGCCAGCAGCTTACCACAGGGGAATGAGCAGTTCTTC	CASSLPQGNEQFF
.	TRBV14	TRBD2	TRBJ2-5	TGTGCCAGCAGCCACCTACTGGCGGGGGTTGAGACCCAGTACTTC	CASSHLLAGVETQYF
.	TRBV6-4	TRBD2	TRBJ2-1	TGTGCCAGCAGTACCGGGACTAGCGGCCACAATGAGCAGTTCTTC	CASSTGTSGHNEQFF
.	TRBV6-5	.	TRBJ2-3	TGTGCCAGCAGTTACACGCCCAGCCGAGGAGATACGCAGTATTTT	CASSYTPSRGDTQYF
.	TRBV14	TRBD1	TRBJ2-7	TGTGCCAGCAGCCAAGGACAGGGGGGAACCCACGAGCAGTACTTC	CASSQGQGGTHEQYF
.	TRBV5-1	.	TRBJ2-7	TGCGCCAGCAGCTTGGCGGCAGGGTCCTACGAGCAGTACTTC	CASSLAAGSYEQYF
.	TRBV4-2	.	TRBJ2-5	TGTGCCAGCAGCCAAGCTTGGGGGCTCCAAGAGACCCAGTACTTC	CASSQAWGLQETQYF
.	TRBV28	.	TRBJ1-2	TGTGCCAGCAGTTTTAAGAGGGGCTACACCTTC	CASSFKRGYTF
.	TRBV7-7	.	TRBJ2-1	TGTGCTAGCAGCTTAGATAGGGGCAATGAGCAGTTCTTC	CASSLDRGNEQFF
.	TRBV27	.	TRBJ1-6	TGTGCCAGCAGTATTACAAATTCACCCCTCCACTTT	CASSITNSPLHF
once	TRBV28	.	TRBJ2-7	TGTGCCAGCAGTTTAAATTCCGACAGCTCCTACGAGCAGTACTTC	CASSLNSDSSYEQYF
.	TRBV7-9	TRBD2	TRBJ2-1	TGTGCCAGCAGCGCTAGCGGGAGGGCCCCATACAATGAGCAGTTCTTC	CASSASGRAPYNEQFF
.	TRBV27	.	TRBJ1-5	TGTGCCAGCAGTTTCGGGGGGTATAGCAATCAGCCCCAGCATTTT	CASSFGGYSNQPQHF
.	TRBV5-4	TRBD1	TRBJ2-5	TGTGCCAGCAGCCAGGGGGCAGAGCAAGAGACCCAGTACTTC	CASSQGAEQETQYF
few	TRBV5-1	TRBD2	TRBJ2-1	TGCGCCAGCAGCCCAAGGGACTATAACAATGAGCAGTTCTTC	CASSPRDYNNEQFF
.	TRBV11-1	TRBD1	TRBJ2-7	TGTGCCAGCAGCTTAGTAGACAGGGCCCAGCGGTACGGAAACGAGCAGTACTTC	CASSLVDRAQRYGNEQYF
.	TRBV11-3	TRBD1	TRBJ2-5	TGTGCCAGCAGCCCCAGACAGGGAACCCAGTACTTC	CASSPRQGTQYF
once	TRBV28	.	TRBJ1-2	TGTGCCAGCAGTTTTGGCCAGGGGCTTGGTGGCTACACCTTC	CASSFGQGLGGYTF
.	TRBV19	.	TRBJ1-4	TGTGCCAGTAGTATAGACGGCGGGGATGAAAAACTGTTTTTT	CASSIDGGDEKLFF
few	TRBV5-1	TRBD1	TRBJ1-6	TGCGCCAGCAGCGTGGACAGGGGCAGTAATTCACCCCTCCACTTT	CASSVDRGSNSPLHF
.	TRBV18	TRBD1	TRBJ1-6	TGTGCCAGCTCCCGACAGGGGGCCGCTAATTCACCCCTCCACTTT	CASSRQGAANSPLHF
.	TRBV9	.	TRBJ2-3	TGTGCCAGCAGCGTAGAGACTTCCCCCACAGATACGCAGTATTTT	CASSVETSPTDTQYF
.	TRBV6-6	.	TRBJ2-2	TGTGCCAGCAGTTTAACAGGGAGTCCGAACACCGGGGAGCTGTTTTTT	CASSLTGSPNTGELFF
.	TRBV4-1	.	TRBJ2-2	TGCGCCAGCCGGCGGGTAGCGAACACCGGGGAGCTGTTTTTT	CASRRVANTGELFF
.	TRBV6-6	.	TRBJ2-3	TGTGCCAGCAAAGGGGGCACAGATACGCAGTATTTT	CASKGGTDTQYF
.	TRBV7-2	TRBD1	TRBJ2-6	TGTGCCAGCAGCCCAGCCGGGACAGGGAACTCTGGGGCCAACGTCCTGACTTTC	CASSPAGTGNSGANVLTF
.	TRBV5-6	.	TRBJ2-7	TGTGCCAGCAGCTCGGGTGGGGCCGCAGGGGAGCCCTACGAGCAGTACTTC	CASSSGGAAGEPYEQYF
.	TRBV19	TRBD2	TRBJ2-1	TGTGCCAGTAGTAAATGGGGGACTAGCGCCAACAATGAGCAGTTCTTC	CASSKWGTSANNEQFF
.	TRBV7-2	.	TRBJ2-1	TGTGCCAGCAGCTTAGCATGGCTCACAAATGAGCAGTTCTTC	CASSLAWLTNEQFF
.	TRBV19	TRBD1	TRBJ2-5	TGTGCCAGTAGTCCCCGGGACAGTTCGCAAGAGACCCAGTACTTC	CASSPRDSSQETQYF
.	TRBV7-9	TRBD1	TRBJ1-1	TGTGCCAGCAGCGGGGACAGGGACACTGAAGCTTTCTTT	CASSGDRDTEAFF